A selection of T cell receptor beta chains follows, all from one sample in a study of T cell changes during pregnancy in multiple sclerosis. Profiled with immunoSEQ multiplex PCR; TCRdb holds only in-frame clones, not every one. The sample yields over 55,000 clones, 85% to 95% seen once. The source material was CD8+ T cells from peripheral blood mononuclear cells, sampled in the third trimester of pregnancy. The source of these receptors is a female donor with multiple sclerosis, enrolled in a pregnancy study. CDR3s include the opening cysteine and the closing phenylalanine or tryptophan. A D gene is named only where the DNA matches it firmly. Size tells how often a clone was seen (once, few, many) or the class of an expanded clone, and some rows leave it out.

v_call	j_call	clone_size	d_call	cdr3_nt	cdr3_aa
TRBV5-5	TRBJ2-1	.	TRBD1	TGTGCCAGCAGCCCCCCGGACAGGGGTTTCGATGAGCAGTTCTTC	CASSPPDRGFDEQFF
TRBV6-5	TRBJ1-1	.	.	TGTGCCAGCAGTTACACCACAGGTCCTCCTGAAGCTTTCTTT	CASSYTTGPPEAFF
TRBV19	TRBJ2-7	.	.	TGTGCCAGTAGTACAGGTCCGTACCACGAGCAGTACTTC	CASSTGPYHEQYF
TRBV4-1	TRBJ1-3	.	.	TGCGCCAGCAGCCAAGTCCGGACAGCCTCCCTATATTTT	CASSQVRTASLYF
TRBV19	TRBJ2-1	.	TRBD2	TGTGCCAGTAGAATCGGGGGGTCTGACTACAATGAGCAGTTCTTC	CASRIGGSDYNEQFF
TRBV9	TRBJ2-3	.	TRBD2	TGTGCCAGCAGTCAGCCGACTAGCGAACACACAGATACGCAGTATTTT	CASSQPTSEHTDTQYF
TRBV7-9	TRBJ2-1	.	TRBD2	TGTGCCAGCAGCCCAATCGGTAATAGCGGGAGGGCCAATGAGCAGTTCTTC	CASSPIGNSGRANEQFF
TRBV7-6	TRBJ2-2	.	TRBD2	TGTGCCAGCGAGGCGGGAGGGAGGAACACCGGGGAGCTGTTTTTT	CASEAGGRNTGELFF
TRBV29-1	TRBJ2-3	.	TRBD2	TGCAGCGTTGAAGAACTAGCGGGTTATACAGATACGCAGTATTTT	CSVEELAGYTDTQYF
TRBV28	TRBJ2-7	.	TRBD2	TGTGCCAGCAGTCACACTAGCGGGAGTAAGTACGAGCAGTACTTC	CASSHTSGSKYEQYF
TRBV5-1	TRBJ2-7	.	TRBD2	TGCGCCAGCAGCTTGTTGGGTAGCGGGAGGGATTACGAGCAGTACTTC	CASSLLGSGRDYEQYF
TRBV5-4	TRBJ1-2	.	TRBD1	TGTGCCAGCAGCCCGGGACAGGGGCCCCTCTATGGCTACACCTTC	CASSPGQGPLYGYTF
TRBV29-1	TRBJ2-1	once	.	TGCAGCGTTGAAGCCGTCGAGGTAGCGGAGCAGTTCTTC	CSVEAVEVAEQFF
TRBV6-5	TRBJ2-7	once	TRBD2	TGTGCCAGCAGTTTCGGACTAGCGGGAGAAGTCTACGAGCAGTACTTC	CASSFGLAGEVYEQYF
TRBV27	TRBJ2-7	few	.	TGTGCCGCTGGTTTGGCAATCTACGAGCAGTACTTC	CAAGLAIYEQYF
TRBV7-9	TRBJ2-3	.	TRBD2	TGTGCCAGCAGCTCCGGGGGGTCCGGGACTAGCGGTTTCACAGATACGCAGTATTTT	CASSSGGSGTSGFTDTQYF
TRBV7-9	TRBJ2-7	.	TRBD2	TGTGCCAGCAGCCGGACTAGCACGGACGAGCAGTACTTC	CASSRTSTDEQYF
TRBV9	TRBJ2-7	medium-sized	.	TGTGCCAGCAGCGTAGGCGACACTCTCTACGAGCAGTACTTC	CASSVGDTLYEQYF
TRBV9	TRBJ2-5	.	.	TGTGCCAGCAGCGTAGCTCCAGGACGCGGGGAGGAGACCCAGTACTTC	CASSVAPGRGEETQYF
TRBV5-4	TRBJ2-7	.	.	TGTGCCAGCAGCAGGGGGACCTCCTACGAGCAGTACTTC	CASSRGTSYEQYF
TRBV7-9	TRBJ2-5	once	.	TGTGCCAGCAGCTTAGATCTGGAGAGGGGGGGAGAGACCCAGTACTTC	CASSLDLERGGETQYF
TRBV6-6	TRBJ2-5	.	TRBD2	TGTGCCAGCGCTCTGGCGGGAGTACAGGAGACCCAGTACTTC	CASALAGVQETQYF
TRBV28	TRBJ1-1	.	.	TGTGCCAGCAGTCCGGGAGGAAAGACTGAAGCTTTCTTT	CASSPGGKTEAFF
TRBV6-5	TRBJ2-5	.	.	TGTGCCAGCAGTTACTGGCCCCCAGGGTACCAAGAGACCCAGTACTTC	CASSYWPPGYQETQYF
TRBV6-1	TRBJ1-1	.	.	TGTGCCAGCAGTGAAAATGCAGGGTACACTGAAGCTTTCTTT	CASSENAGYTEAFF
TRBV7-9	TRBJ2-5	.	TRBD1	TGTGCCAGCAGCCCCCCGGACAGGGGGCGCCAAGAGACCCAGTACTTC	CASSPPDRGRQETQYF
TRBV13	TRBJ2-1	once	.	TGTGCCAGCAGCTACGGGACTGTCAAAGAGCAGTTCTTC	CASSYGTVKEQFF
TRBV4-1	TRBJ2-7	.	TRBD1	TGCGCCAGCAGCCAGAGACAGGGAAGCTCCTACGAGCAGTACTTC	CASSQRQGSSYEQYF
TRBV6-5	TRBJ1-1	once	.	TGTGCCAGCAGTTACTCGGCGGGTAGTTCTGAAGCTTTCTTT	CASSYSAGSSEAFF
TRBV19	TRBJ2-2	.	TRBD1	TGTGCCAGTAGGGGGACAGGGGGCTATAGAACCGGGGAGCTGTTTTTT	CASRGTGGYRTGELFF
TRBV27	TRBJ2-7	.	TRBD2	TGTGCCAGCAGCTCTAGCGGGAGTTACGAGCAGTACTTC	CASSSSGSYEQYF
TRBV7-9	TRBJ2-7	once	TRBD2	TGTGCCAGCAGCCACTTGGGGGGAGGGAGGGAGACCTACGAGCAGTACTTC	CASSHLGGGRETYEQYF
TRBV4-1	TRBJ1-5	.	.	TGCGCCAGCAGCCAAGAATTCCCAGGTAGCAATCAGCCCCAGCATTTT	CASSQEFPGSNQPQHF
TRBV7-9	TRBJ1-1	.	.	TGTGCCAGCAGCTCAGGACAGCTAAAAGCTTTCTTT	CASSSGQLKAFF
TRBV27	TRBJ2-7	.	.	TGTGCCAGCAGTCTCGGAGGAGAGCAGTACTTC	CASSLGGEQYF
TRBV19	TRBJ2-4	.	.	TGTGCCAGTAGCTTAGCCAAAAACATTCAGTACTTC	CASSLAKNIQYF
TRBV25-1	TRBJ2-7	.	.	TGTGCCAGCAGTGATTATAGTTCCGAGCAGTACTTC	CASSDYSSEQYF
TRBV9	TRBJ2-7	.	TRBD1	TGTGCCAGCAGCCCCCACAGGGGGCCAAACGAGCAGTACTTC	CASSPHRGPNEQYF
TRBV5-4	TRBJ2-7	few	.	TGTGCCAGCTTTCCGAACGGGGGTCGCGACGAGCAGTACTTC	CASFPNGGRDEQYF
TRBV6-1	TRBJ1-5	.	.	TGTGCCAGCATCCCCTACGGGGGTAGTCATCAGCCCCAGCATTTT	CASIPYGGSHQPQHF
TRBV7-9	TRBJ1-1	.	.	TGTGCCAGCAGCTCCAACGACAGGATAATTTTAATGAACACTGAAGCTTTCTTT	CASSSNDRIILMNTEAFF
TRBV29-1	TRBJ1-2	.	.	TGCAGCGTACTGCCCGGGGGGCCTGTCCCCTTAAACTATGGCTACACCTTC	CSVLPGGPVPLNYGYTF
TRBV27	TRBJ2-7	.	TRBD1	TGTGCCAGCAGTTTATACTCCCGGGACAGAGGAAACGAGCAGTACTTC	CASSLYSRDRGNEQYF
TRBV13	TRBJ2-5	.	TRBD1	TGTGCCAGCAGCTCGGACAGGGGTCAAGAGACCCAGTACTTC	CASSSDRGQETQYF
TRBV7-9	TRBJ2-5	.	.	TGTGCCAGCAGCCCCGCCCGAGGACAAGAGACCCAGTACTTC	CASSPARGQETQYF